Sequencing of this TCR beta chain was carried out in a study of T-cell reconstitution after alpha-beta-depleted transplantation in children. As it was prepared, the TCRbeta library received unique molecular identifiers. TCRdb reprocessed the PCR reads with MiXCR, giving one entry per CDR3 protein. The top ten clones hold approximately 1% of a sample with hundreds of thousands of distinct CDR3 sequences, approximately 16% of them seen once. This clonotype was detected ten times or more. There are 13 residues in the CDR3. The ends lost 6 bases at V and 7 bases at J; junction bases unmatched: 8. The V gene's germline CDR1 is DFQATT and CDR2 SNEGSKA (reference sequence).

The receptor was isolated from a human donor who donated a stem cell graft to a child with acute myeloid leukemia. The J gene is TRBJ1-5, the V gene TRBV20-1; the match to TRBD1 covers 8 bases. Source: PBMCs from the stem cell graft donor, taken from the stem cell graft. CDR3 in DNA: TGCAGTGCGAGGGGACAGGCGGACCAGCCCCAGCATTTT. This gives the protein CSARGQADQPQHF.